This entry lists 28 T cell receptor beta chains sequenced from one sample in a study of cytomegalovirus exposure and HLA in healthy donors. Some clones are missing from TCRdb's copy, which holds only in-frame ones; the method was immunoSEQ multiplex PCR. This sample has fewer than 300,000 clones, with over 75% found just once. Sequenced material: PBMCs. The receptors originated from a woman aged 18-30 years in good health and CMV-seronegative.

The chain joins TRBV28 to TRBJ1-1, with D possibly being TRBD1 (5 bases). This CDR3 comprises 10 residues. With 6 bases removed from V and 7 bases from J, the gap between germline ends came to 6 bases. The germline V gene encodes CDR1 MDHEN and CDR2 SYDVKM. For the CDR3, the DNA is TGTGCCAGCAGCGACAGTGAAGCTTTCTTT. It encodes CASSDSEAFF.

J is TRBJ2-5 and V is TRBV28, with D tentatively TRBD2 (5 bases). The germline CDR1 and CDR2 sequences are MDHEN and SYDVKM. This CDR3 is 13 amino acids long. With 8 bases removed from V and 4 bases from J, the gap between germline ends came to 14 bases. Here the CDR3 reads CASSYVGVETQYF. The DNA for the CDR3 is TGTGCCAGCTCTTACGTGGGAGTAGAGACCCAGTACTTC. Supplemented by reference TRBV28 and TRBJ2-5, the full variable domain reads DVKVTQSSRYLVKRTGEKVFLECVQDMDHENMFWYRQDPGLGLRLIYFSYDVKMKEKGDIPEGYSVSREKKERFSLILESASTNQTSMYLCASSYVGVETQYFGPGTRLLVL.

The chain joins TRBV18 to TRBJ2-5; 9 nucleotides line up with TRBD1. With 6 bases clipped from V and 2 bases from J, the junction kept 4 bases outside the gene matches. Looked up from germline, CDR1 is KGHSH and CDR2 is LQKENI. The CDR3 has 14 amino acids. The CDR3 coding sequence is TGTGCCAGCTCTCCCGACAGGGGGCAAGAGACCCAGTACTTC. Its protein is CASSPDRGQETQYF.

This chain connects TRBV29-1 to TRBJ2-7, with D perhaps matching TRBD1 (6 bases). In germline, CDR1 is SQVTM, CDR2 ANQGSEA. The CDR3 is made up of 14 amino acids. V was trimmed by 5 bases and J by 2 bases, leaving 16 bases between them. CDR3 in DNA: TGCAGCGTTCCCCTGACAGGATTCACCTACGAGCAGTACTTC. It encodes CSVPLTGFTYEQYF.

This clone came up a few times. This sequence joins TRBV28 and TRBJ1-4, with 9 positions matching TRBD1. After removal of 5 bases from V and 6 bases from J, the junction contained 4 bases not matched to a gene. This CDR3 has 14 amino acids. The germline CDR1 and CDR2 sequences are MDHEN and SYDVKM. The CDR3 bases are TGTGCCAGCAGTGGCCGGGACAGGGATGAAAAACTGTTTTTT. This encodes CASSGRDRDEKLFF.

J is TRBJ2-1 and V is TRBV7-3; 10 bases fit TRBD2. The CDR3 extends over 15 amino acids. In germline, CDR1 is SGHTA, CDR2 FQGTGA. V gave up 4 bases and J gave up 7 bases; unmatched junction bases: 7. DNA for the CDR3: TGTGCCAGCAGCTCTCCCGGGACTAGCGTAAATGAGCAGTTCTTC. Translation gives CASSSPGTSVNEQFF.

The chain joins TRBV6-5 to TRBJ2-1, with 9 bases matching TRBD1. V was clipped by 6 bases and J by 2 bases; unmatched bases: 5. CDR3 length: 15 amino acids. Germline V gives CDR1 MNHEY, CDR2 SVGAGI. CDR3 DNA sequence: TGTGCCAGCAGGCCGACAGGGGGGACCTACAATGAGCAGTTCTTC. Its translation is CASRPTGGTYNEQFF.

The chain recombines TRBV7-8 with TRBJ2-1; D remains ambiguous. Trimming removed 5 bases from V and 7 bases from J, with 12 bases in between. The CDR3 length is 13 residues. Germline V lookup: CDR1 SGHVS, CDR2 FQNEAQ. The CDR3 DNA reads TGTGCCAGCAGCCCTCCACCCAGTAATGAGCAGTTCTTC. It encodes CASSPPPSNEQFF.

This clone showed up just once. The J gene is TRBJ1-1, the V gene TRBV18; D is possibly TRBD1 (5 bases). This CDR3 is 14 amino acids long. Germline loops: CDR1 KGHSH, CDR2 LQKENI. Trimming shortened V by 0 bases and J by 4 bases, and 9 bases separated the two germline ends. Here the CDR3 DNA reads TGTGCCAGCTCACCACCGTGGGGGGGCACTGAAGCTTTCTTT. Encoded protein: CASSPPWGGTEAFF.

The CDR3 is CASSLLGGGSTDTQYF. CDR3 nucleotide sequence: TGTGCCAGCAGTTTATTGGGAGGGGGTAGCACAGATACGCAGTATTTT. The chain couples TRBV28 to TRBJ2-3; D might be TRBD2 (7 bases). The CDR3 extends over 16 amino acids. Germline V gene lookup returns CDR1 MDHEN and CDR2 SYDVKM. Between the trimmed V and J ends, which lost 1 base and 0 bases, there was a span of 11 bases.

The gene calls are TRBV27 and TRBJ1-6; 7 nucleotides line up with TRBD1. J gave up 10 bases and V 4 bases, and 10 bases lay outside the gene matches. Germline loops: CDR1 MNHEY, CDR2 SMNVEV (reference sequence). The CDR3 has 15 amino acids. The DNA for the CDR3 is TGTGCCAGCAGTTCGATTGACAGGGTCGGGTCACCCCTCCACTTT. It yields the protein CASSSIDRVGSPLHF.

The chain combines TRBV5-6 with TRBJ1-3, with 8 bases that match TRBD1. Germline V gene sequence: CDR1 SGHDT, CDR2 YYEEEE. The CDR3 length is 16 residues. Trimming cost V 0 bases and J 4 bases; bases outside gene matches: 6. The CDR3 nucleotides read TGTGCCAGCAGCTTGGACAGGGGGGCTAGAGGAAACACCATATATTTT. Translation gives CASSLDRGARGNTIYF.

This clone was observed a single time. The chain recombines TRBV27 with TRBJ2-5; D unresolved. Trimming pared 5 bases from V and 7 bases from J, leaving 11 bases between. Germline V gene lookup returns CDR1 MNHEY and CDR2 SMNVEV (reference sequence). This CDR3 has 12 residues. Written as DNA, the CDR3 is TGTGCCAGCAGTCGACGGTCAGGGACCCAGTACTTC. Translated, it gives CASSRRSGTQYF.

The chain joins TRBV16 to TRBJ1-1, with D unclear. Between the trimmed V and J ends, which lost 4 bases and 0 bases, there was a span of 9 bases. CDR1 is KGHSY, CDR2 FQNENV, per germline. The CDR3 is 14 amino acids. The CDR3 spells CASSPISLNTEAFF. The CDR3, as DNA: TGTGCCAGCAGCCCCATTAGCCTGAACACTGAAGCTTTCTTT.

The J gene is TRBJ1-4, the V gene TRBV6-5; D might be TRBD1 (5 bases). CDR3 size: 14 residues. Germline V lookup: CDR1 MNHEY, CDR2 SVGAGI. With 2 bases removed from V and 4 bases from J, the gap between germline ends came to 8 bases. CDR3 residues: CASSYGQGNEKLFF. CDR3 nucleotide sequence: TGTGCCAGCAGTTACGGGCAGGGTAATGAAAAACTGTTTTTT.

This clone appeared once. The J gene is TRBJ2-7, the V gene TRBV14, with a tentative D call TRBD1 (5 bases). V was trimmed by 4 bases and J by 3 bases, leaving 16 bases between them. This CDR3 contains 15 residues. Germline V lookup: CDR1 SGHDN, CDR2 FVKESK. The DNA for the CDR3 is TGTGCCAGCAGCCTGGAAGGGGCAGTGGACTACGAGCAGTACTTC. Translating gives CASSLEGAVDYEQYF.

The chain recombines TRBV7-2 with TRBJ2-7, with 7 bases lining up with TRBD1. Losses at the gene ends were 0 bases for V and 6 bases for J; bases not matched to a gene: 5. CDR3 length equals 14 residues. Germline assignment: CDR1 SGHTA and CDR2 FQGNSA. CDR3 loop: CASSLAPTGIEQYF. In nucleotides, the CDR3 is TGTGCCAGCAGCTTAGCCCCGACAGGGATCGAGCAGTACTTC.

This sequence joins TRBV25-1 and TRBJ1-2; 7 bases are a match to TRBD1. This CDR3 is 13 amino acids long. Germline V gene data show CDR1 as MGHDK and CDR2 as SYGVNS. The J segment lost 5 bases and the V segment lost 6 bases, leaving 6 bases of the junction unmatched. The CDR3 region is CASSTGVGYGYTF. The CDR3 nucleotides are TGTGCCAGCAGCACAGGGGTTGGTTATGGCTACACCTTC.

V usage is TRBV4-1 and J usage is TRBJ2-2; D is unclear. The germline V gene has CDR1 MGHRA and CDR2 YSYEKL. Trimming shortened V by 3 bases and J by 5 bases, and 7 bases separated the two germline ends. CDR3 size: 13 residues. This CDR3 is CASSHPTTGELFF. The CDR3 nucleotides read TGCGCCAGCAGCCATCCGACAACCGGGGAGCTGTTTTTT.

V gene TRBV27 combines with J gene TRBJ1-5, with D unresolved. Trimming left V 5 bases short and J 4 bases short, with 12 bases between. CDR3 length: 14 residues. Germline loops: CDR1 MNHEY, CDR2 SMNVEV (reference sequence). CDR3 amino acids: CASSLRGSNQPQHF. CDR3 in DNA: TGTGCCAGCAGTCTCCGCGGATCAAATCAGCCCCAGCATTTT.

The V gene is TRBV5-1, the J gene TRBJ2-7; 10 bases line up with TRBD2. Germline CDR1 is SGHRS and CDR2 is YFSETQ. With 2 bases clipped from V and 6 bases from J, the junction kept 5 bases outside the gene matches. The CDR3 is made up of 14 amino acids. CDR3 residues: CASSLAGGPGEQYF. The DNA of the CDR3 is TGCGCCAGCAGCTTAGCGGGAGGGCCCGGCGAGCAGTACTTC.

J is TRBJ1-3 and V is TRBV25-1, with a tentative D call TRBD1 (5 bases). Trimming removed 6 bases at V and 4 bases at J, with 13 bases between. Germline V gene data show CDR1 as MGHDK and CDR2 as SYGVNS. This CDR3 region has 14 residues. The CDR3 spells CASSLLDKGNTIYF. The CDR3 DNA reads TGTGCCAGCAGCCTCCTGGACAAGGGAAACACCATATATTTT. Full variable domain (remainder filled in from reference TRBV25-1 and TRBJ1-3): EADIYQTPRYLVIGTGKKITLECSQTMGHDKMYWYQQDPGMELHLIHYSYGVNSTEKGDLSSESTVSRIRTEHFPLTLESARPSHTSQYLCASSLLDKGNTIYFGEGSWLTVV.

This rearrangement joins TRBV28 to TRBJ1-4; tentatively, D is TRBD1 (5 bases). This CDR3 region has 15 residues. Trimming removed 5 bases at V and 8 bases at J, with 18 bases between. Germline V gene lookup returns CDR1 MDHEN and CDR2 SYDVKM. The CDR3 loop is CASSAGRGLSEKLFF. The CDR3 nucleotides are TGTGCCAGCAGTGCGGGGAGGGGCCTAAGCGAAAAACTGTTTTTT. The variable domain in full, with the rest retrieved from reference TRBV28 and TRBJ1-4, is DVKVTQSSRYLVKRTGEKVFLECVQDMDHENMFWYRQDPGLGLRLIYFSYDVKMKEKGDIPEGYSVSREKKERFSLILESASTNQTSMYLCASSAGRGLSEKLFFGSGTQLSVL.

J is TRBJ2-6 and V is TRBV19; 7 bases are shared with TRBD1. The germline V gene has CDR1 LNHDA and CDR2 SQIVND (reference sequence). The CDR3 sequence is 15 residues long. Trimming cost V 7 bases and J 2 bases; bases outside gene matches: 5. The CDR3 bases are TGTGCCAGTACCAAACAGGGGACTGGGGCCAACGTCCTGACTTTC. Encoded protein: CASTKQGTGANVLTF.

This sequence joins TRBV27 and TRBJ2-2; D is unclear. Trimming pared 3 bases from V and 6 bases from J, leaving 11 bases between. This CDR3 comprises 14 residues. Germline V lookup: CDR1 MNHEY, CDR2 SMNVEV (reference sequence). DNA of the CDR3: TGTGCCAGCAGTTTTTTGTCGAGGCCCGGGGAGCTGTTTTTT. Its translation: CASSFLSRPGELFF.

The chain couples TRBV28 to TRBJ1-2, with D uncertain. This CDR3 has 12 amino acids. The germline CDR1 and CDR2 sequences are MDHEN and SYDVKM. The V gene lost 6 bases and the J gene lost 7 bases, with 12 bases spanning the gap. The CDR3 region is CASRVGVRGYTF. The CDR3 DNA is TGTGCCAGCAGGGTCGGGGTCCGTGGCTACACCTTC.

The gene calls are TRBV9 and TRBJ1-2; 9 bases line up with TRBD1. CDR1 is SGDLS and CDR2 is YYNGEE in the germline V gene. With 8 bases clipped from V and 7 bases from J, the junction kept 15 bases outside the gene matches. There are 15 residues in the CDR3. CDR3 in DNA: TGTGCCAGTAGCCCGGGACAGGGAGTCCTAAGTGGCTACACCTTC. It is translated as CASSPGQGVLSGYTF.

This clone was counted a few times. The rearrangement links TRBV25-1 to TRBJ1-2; D is ambiguous. Germline CDR1 reads MGHDK; CDR2 reads SYGVNS. Trimming stripped 3 bases from V and 4 bases from J, with 9 bases between. This CDR3 spans 13 amino acids. The CDR3 sequence: CASSEAGSYGYTF. DNA for the CDR3: TGTGCCAGCAGTGAGGCCGGGAGCTATGGCTACACCTTC.